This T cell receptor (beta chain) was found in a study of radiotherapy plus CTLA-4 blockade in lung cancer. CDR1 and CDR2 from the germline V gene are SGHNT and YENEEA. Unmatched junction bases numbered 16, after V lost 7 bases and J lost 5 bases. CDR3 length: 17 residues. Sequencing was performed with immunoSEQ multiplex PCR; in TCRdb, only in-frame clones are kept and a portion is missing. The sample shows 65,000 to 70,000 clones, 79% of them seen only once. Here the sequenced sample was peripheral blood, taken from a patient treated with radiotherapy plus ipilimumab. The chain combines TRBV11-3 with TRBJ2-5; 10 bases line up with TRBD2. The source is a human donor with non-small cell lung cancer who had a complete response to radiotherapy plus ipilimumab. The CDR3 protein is CASTQRGLAGVLETQYF. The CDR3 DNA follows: TGTGCCAGCACCCAAAGGGGTCTAGCGGGAGTACTGGAGACCCAGTACTTC. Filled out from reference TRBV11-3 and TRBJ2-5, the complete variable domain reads EAGVVQSPRYKIIEKKQPVAFWCNPISGHNTLYWYLQNLGQGPELLIRYENEEAVDDSQLPKDRFSAERLKGVDSTLKIQPAELGDSAVYLCASTQRGLAGVLETQYFGPGTRLLVL.